This TCR beta chain was recovered during a study of Graves' ophthalmopathy and Graves' hyperthyroidism. The authors diagnosed from clinical symptoms, serum thyroxine, TRAb, thyroid ultrasound and orbital computed tomography. TCR beta CDR3 amplification used RNA transcripts. Second-round multiplex PCR followed a first-round RT-PCR using HTBI primers. TCRdb recomputed calls from the multiplex PCR reads with MiXCR, one row per CDR3 protein. The sample lists approximately 160,000 distinct CDR3 sequences; approximately 38% were seen once. General study points: Forecasting of ophthalmopathy progression by the model achieved approximately 70% sensitivity and 72.22% specificity. Most expanded thyroid clonotypes above 0.001 frequency also appeared in blood.

With regard to this clonotype: The target antigen is unknown. At one boundary the junction diverges from the germline segment, which might be a read error.

The CDR3 contains 14 residues. The chain joins TRBV12-3 or TRBV12-4 to TRBJ2-7; 11 nucleotides agree with TRBD2. The clonotype originates from a woman aged 40-49 years with Graves' ophthalmopathy. Sequencing input: peripheral blood. CDR3 sequence (DNA): TGTGCCAACAGTCTAACTAGCGGGGGATACGAGCAGTACTTC. Amino acid sequence: CANSLTSGGYEQYF.